These 4 T cell receptor beta chains share one sample of origin, sequenced in a study of cytomegalovirus exposure and HLA in healthy donors. In the PCR, 60 Vbeta and 13 Jbeta primers were used. Assay used: immunoSEQ multiplex PCR; TCRdb lists only in-frame clones, some missing. This sample has about 120,000 clones, with around three quarters found just once. Sequencing was performed on PBMCs. The receptors were sampled from a man between 25 and 39 years old in good health and CMV-seronegative.

V is TRBV6-5 and J is TRBJ1-2; no definite D call. The germline V and J ends were trimmed by 0 bases and 3 bases, with 11 bases remaining between them. CDR1 is MNHEY and CDR2 is SVGAGI in the germline V gene. The CDR3 loop spans 15 amino acids. In DNA, the CDR3 is TGTGCCAGCAGTTACTCAGGCCGGGGATACTATGGCTACACCTTC. This codes for CASSYSGRGYYGYTF.

In its sample, this clone was seen once. The DNA of the CDR3 is TGTGCCAGCAGCGTAGCTCTCTGGGACAGGGGCACAGATACGCAGTATTTT. Amino acid sequence: CASSVALWDRGTDTQYF. The J gene is TRBJ2-3, the V gene TRBV9; 9 positions agree with TRBD1. The CDR3 contains 17 residues. Trimming at V came to 0 bases and at J to 1 base, leaving 6 bases not matched to a gene. Germline loops: CDR1 SGDLS, CDR2 YYNGEE.

V and J are TRBV19 and TRBJ1-1, with D possibly being TRBD1 (6 bases). Germline V gene lookup returns CDR1 LNHDA and CDR2 SQIVND (reference sequence). The CDR3 has 15 amino acids. Trimming shortened V by 7 bases and J by 0 bases, and 15 bases separated the two germline ends. The chain's CDR3 is CASTTGGGVNTEAFF. CDR3 sequence (DNA): TGTGCCAGTACTACCGGCGGGGGCGTGAACACTGAAGCTTTCTTT.

This clone has just a few counts. This chain joins TRBV4-3 and TRBJ1-4; 7 bases fit TRBD1. The germline V gene encodes CDR1 LGHNA and CDR2 YSLEER. V gave up 0 bases and J gave up 8 bases; unmatched junction bases: 3. CDR3 length: 14 residues. The CDR3 region has the DNA TGCGCCAGCAGCCAAGAGGGCAGGGGGGAAAAACTGTTTTTT. Its protein is CASSQEGRGEKLFF.